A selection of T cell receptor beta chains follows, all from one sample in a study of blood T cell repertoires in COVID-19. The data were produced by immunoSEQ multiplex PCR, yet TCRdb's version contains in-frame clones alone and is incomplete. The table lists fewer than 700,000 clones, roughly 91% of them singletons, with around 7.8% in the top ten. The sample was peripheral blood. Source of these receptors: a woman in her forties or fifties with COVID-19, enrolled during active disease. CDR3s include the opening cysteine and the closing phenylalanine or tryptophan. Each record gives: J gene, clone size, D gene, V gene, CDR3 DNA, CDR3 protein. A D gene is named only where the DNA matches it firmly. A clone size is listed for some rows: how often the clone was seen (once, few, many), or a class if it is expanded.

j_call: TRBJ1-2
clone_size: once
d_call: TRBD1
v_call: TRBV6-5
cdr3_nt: TGTGCCAGCAGATCGACAGGGGCTAACTATGGCTACACCTTC
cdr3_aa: CASRSTGANYGYTF

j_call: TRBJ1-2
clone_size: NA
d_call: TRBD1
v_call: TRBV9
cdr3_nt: TGTGCCAGCAGCGCTGGGACAGCCTATGGCTACACCTTC
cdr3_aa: CASSAGTAYGYTF

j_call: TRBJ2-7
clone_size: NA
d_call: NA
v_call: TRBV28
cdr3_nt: TGTGCCAGCAGTTTTTTACGACTAGGTTACTACGAGCAGTACTTC
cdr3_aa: CASSFLRLGYYEQYF

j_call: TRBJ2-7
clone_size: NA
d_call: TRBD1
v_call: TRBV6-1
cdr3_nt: TGTGCCAGCAGTGGTGGCAGGGAGCGACAGGGGAGATACGAGCAGTACTTC
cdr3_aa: CASSGGRERQGRYEQYF

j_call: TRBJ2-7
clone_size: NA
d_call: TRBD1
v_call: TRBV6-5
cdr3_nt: TGTGCCAGCAGCGCCTGGGACAGGGGGCGCGAGCAGTACTTC
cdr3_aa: CASSAWDRGREQYF

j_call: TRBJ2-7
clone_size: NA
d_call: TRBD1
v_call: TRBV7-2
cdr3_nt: TGTGCCAGCAGCCCGGACAGGCTAGCCTACTACGAGCAGTACTTC
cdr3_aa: CASSPDRLAYYEQYF

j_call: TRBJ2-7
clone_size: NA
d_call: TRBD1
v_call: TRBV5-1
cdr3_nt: TGCGCCAGCAGATCAACCGGGACAGGGAAGGCCGGCGAGCAGTACTTC
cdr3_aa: CASRSTGTGKAGEQYF

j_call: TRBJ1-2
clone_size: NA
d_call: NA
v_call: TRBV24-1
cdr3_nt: TGTGCCACCAGTGACCCATCCAACGGCGGCTATGGCTACACCTTC
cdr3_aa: CATSDPSNGGYGYTF

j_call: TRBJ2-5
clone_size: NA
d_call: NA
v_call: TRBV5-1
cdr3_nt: TGCGCCAGCAGCTTGGCCCCAGGGATAGAGACCCAGTACTTC
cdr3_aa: CASSLAPGIETQYF

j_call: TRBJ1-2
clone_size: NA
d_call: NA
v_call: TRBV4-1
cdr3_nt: TGCGCCAGCAGCCTCTGGACAGATAACTATGGCTACACCTTC
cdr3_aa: CASSLWTDNYGYTF

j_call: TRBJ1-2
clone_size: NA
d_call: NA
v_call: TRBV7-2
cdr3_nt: TGTGCCAGCAGCTCAACAGGGACCAACTATGGCTACACCTTC
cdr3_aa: CASSSTGTNYGYTF

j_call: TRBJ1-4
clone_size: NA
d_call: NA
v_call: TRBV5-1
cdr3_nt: TGCGCCAGCAGCTTGAATCCGGGGGGAGCTAATGAAAAACTGTTTTTT
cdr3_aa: CASSLNPGGANEKLFF

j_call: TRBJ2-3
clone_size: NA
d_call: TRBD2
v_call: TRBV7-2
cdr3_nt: TGTGCCAGCAGCTTCTTAGCGGGGGCCGGTATAGGTACGCAGTATTTT
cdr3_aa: CASSFLAGAGIGTQYF

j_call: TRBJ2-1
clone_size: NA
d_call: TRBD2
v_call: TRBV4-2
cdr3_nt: TGTGCCAGCAGCCATACTAGCGGGGGTTACAATGAGCAGTTCTTC
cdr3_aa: CASSHTSGGYNEQFF

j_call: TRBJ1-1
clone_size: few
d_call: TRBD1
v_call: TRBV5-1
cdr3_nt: TGCGCCAGCAGCTTTACAGGGGTTCGCGCTGAAGCTTTCTTT
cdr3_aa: CASSFTGVRAEAFF

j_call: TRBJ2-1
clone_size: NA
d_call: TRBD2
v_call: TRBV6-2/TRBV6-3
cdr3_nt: TGTGCCAGCAGTTACGGGAGGGAGTCCCCCCGGAATGAGCAGTTCTTC
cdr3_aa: CASSYGRESPRNEQFF

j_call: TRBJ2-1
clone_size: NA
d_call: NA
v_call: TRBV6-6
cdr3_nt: TGTGCCAGCAGTCAAACAGGGGGGAGGGGTGAGCAGTTCTTC
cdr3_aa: CASSQTGGRGEQFF

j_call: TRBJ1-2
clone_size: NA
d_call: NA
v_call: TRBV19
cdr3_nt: TGTGCCAGTAGTATAAGCCCTCTGTATGGCTACACCTTC
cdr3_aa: CASSISPLYGYTF

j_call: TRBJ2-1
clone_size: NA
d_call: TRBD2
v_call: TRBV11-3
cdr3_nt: TGTGCCAGCAGCTTAGGGCGGGGGGACAATGAGCAGTTCTTC
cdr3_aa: CASSLGRGDNEQFF

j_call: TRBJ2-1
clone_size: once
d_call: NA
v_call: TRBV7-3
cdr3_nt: TGTGCCAGCAGCCAGACTCGGAGCTCCTACAATGAGCAGTTCTTC
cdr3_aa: CASSQTRSSYNEQFF

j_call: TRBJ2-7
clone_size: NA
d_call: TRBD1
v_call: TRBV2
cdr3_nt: TGTGCCGGTAGACAGGGCTACGAGCAGTACTTC
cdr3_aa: CAGRQGYEQYF

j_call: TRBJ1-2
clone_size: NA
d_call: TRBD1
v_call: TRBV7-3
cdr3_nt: TGTGCCAGCAGCACTCCGGGACAGGGGACCGGTGGCTACACCTTC
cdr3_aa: CASSTPGQGTGGYTF

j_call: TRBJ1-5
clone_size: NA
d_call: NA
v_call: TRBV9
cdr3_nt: TGTGCCAGCAGCGTAGCAGGGGTGGGTCAGCCCCAGCATTTT
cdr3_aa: CASSVAGVGQPQHF

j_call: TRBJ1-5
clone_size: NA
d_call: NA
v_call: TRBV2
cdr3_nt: TGTGCCAGCAGTGAAGGGCGGTCCTGGCCCCAGCATTTT
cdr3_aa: CASSEGRSWPQHF

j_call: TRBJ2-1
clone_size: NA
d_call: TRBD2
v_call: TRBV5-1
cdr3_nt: TGCGCCAGCAGCCGGGATCGGCGGCGGGGGGGCCCCAATGAGCAGTTCTTC
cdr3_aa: CASSRDRRRGGPNEQFF

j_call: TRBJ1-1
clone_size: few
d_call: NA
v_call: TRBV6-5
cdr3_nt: TGTGCCAGCGGGGCAGGGAGGAAGGAAGCTTTCTTT
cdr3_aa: CASGAGRKEAFF

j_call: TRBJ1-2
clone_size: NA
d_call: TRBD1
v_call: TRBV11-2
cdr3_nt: TGTGCCAGCAGCTTCGACAGGGGAGGAGGCTACACCTTC
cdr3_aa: CASSFDRGGGYTF

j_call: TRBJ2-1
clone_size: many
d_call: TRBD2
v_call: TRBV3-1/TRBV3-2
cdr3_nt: TGTGCCAGCAGCGGCACGGGGGGGGCCCCGGGAGAGCAGTTCTTC
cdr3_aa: CASSGTGGAPGEQFF

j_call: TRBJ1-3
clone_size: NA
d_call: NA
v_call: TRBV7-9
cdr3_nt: TGTGCCAGCAGCTCTATCCACCAGGGTGCTGGAAACACCATATATTTT
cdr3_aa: CASSSIHQGAGNTIYF

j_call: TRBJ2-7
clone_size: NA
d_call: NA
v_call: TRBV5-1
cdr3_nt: TGCGCCAGCAGCGGCGGACTTCTCCTTTCCTACGAGCAGTACTTC
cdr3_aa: CASSGGLLLSYEQYF

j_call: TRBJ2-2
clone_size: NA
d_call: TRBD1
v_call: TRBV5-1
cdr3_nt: TGCGCCAGCTCTAAAGGGGGCACGAACACCGGGGAGCTGTTTTTT
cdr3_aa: CASSKGGTNTGELFF

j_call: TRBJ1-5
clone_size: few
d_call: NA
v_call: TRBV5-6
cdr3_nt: TGTGCCAGCAGCTTGGGCAGAAATCAGCCCCAGCATTTT
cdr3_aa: CASSLGRNQPQHF